This passage covers 26 T cell receptor beta chains from one sample sequenced in a study of blood T cell repertoires in COVID-19. The table came from immunoSEQ multiplex PCR; TCRdb's copy has only in-frame clones and leaves some out. Of under 500,000 clones in the sample, 80% to 90% are singletons; the top ten hold 4.3%. What was sequenced was peripheral blood. The receptors were gathered from a woman in her twenties or thirties with acute or convalescent COVID-19.

This clone was recorded once. This chain uses TRBV5-1 with TRBJ2-3, with 10 bases that match TRBD2. Germline assignment: CDR1 SGHRS and CDR2 YFSETQ. With 0 bases clipped from V and 6 bases from J, the junction kept 10 bases outside the gene matches. This CDR3 comprises 17 residues. The CDR3 DNA reads TGCGCCAGCAGCTTGGCATACGGACTAGCGGTTAGGGATACGCAGTATTTT. It specifies CASSLAYGLAVRDTQYF. Complete variable domain (other parts from reference TRBV5-1 and TRBJ2-3): KAGVTQTPRYLIKTRGQQVTLSCSPISGHRSVSWYQQTPGQGLQFLFEYFSETQRNKGNFPGRFSGRQFSNSRSEMNVSTLELGDSALYLCASSLAYGLAVRDTQYFGPGTRLTVL.

The genes are TRBV5-4 and TRBJ2-7; the D gene is possibly TRBD2 (5 bases). V was cut by 4 bases and J by 6 bases, with 11 bases left in between. The CDR3 runs to 12 residues. Germline lookup yields CDR1 SGHNT and CDR2 YYREEE (reference sequence). CDR3 in amino acids: CASSPGSGEQYF. CDR3 bases: TGTGCCAGCAGCCCGGGGTCAGGCGAGCAGTACTTC.

The chain joins TRBV7-8 to TRBJ2-7, with 9 bases lining up with TRBD1. The CDR3 totals 14 residues. V was pared by 5 bases and J by 3 bases, with 5 bases of the junction left unmatched. The germline gives CDR1 SGHVS, CDR2 FQNEAQ. This chain's CDR3 is CASSADRGGYEQYF. Here the CDR3 DNA reads TGTGCCAGCAGCGCGGACAGGGGAGGCTACGAGCAGTACTTC.

The chain couples TRBV28 to TRBJ2-5, with TRBD1 identical over 12 bases. The germline V gene has CDR1 MDHEN and CDR2 SYDVKM. This CDR3 contains 17 residues. J gave up 4 bases and V 7 bases, and 13 bases lay outside the gene matches. The CDR3 loop reads CASTKFPRDRGRETQYF. The DNA of the CDR3 is TGTGCCAGCACAAAATTTCCCCGGGACAGGGGGCGAGAGACCCAGTACTTC. Combining the CDR3 with reference TRBV28 and TRBJ2-5 gives the whole variable domain DVKVTQSSRYLVKRTGEKVFLECVQDMDHENMFWYRQDPGLGLRLIYFSYDVKMKEKGDIPEGYSVSREKKERFSLILESASTNQTSMYLCASTKFPRDRGRETQYFGPGTRLLVL.

This chain joins TRBV15 and TRBJ1-2, with D possibly TRBD1 on 6 matching bases. The germline V and J ends were trimmed by 0 bases and 3 bases, with 14 bases remaining between them. This CDR3 has 16 residues. CDR1 and CDR2 from the germline V gene are LNHNV and YYDKDF (reference sequence). The CDR3 nucleotides are TGTGCCACCAGCAGAGATCGGTCAGGGGATGACTATGGCTACACCTTC. Translating it yields CATSRDRSGDDYGYTF.

The chain carries TRBV27 and TRBJ2-7; D is possibly TRBD1 (5 bases). The germline V and J ends were trimmed by 0 bases and 7 bases, with 13 bases remaining between them. The CDR3 totals 14 residues. Germline CDR1 reads MNHEY; CDR2 reads SMNVEV (reference sequence). CDR3: CASSLSLDRLEQYF. CDR3 DNA sequence: TGTGCCAGCAGTTTATCTCTCGACAGATTAGAGCAGTACTTC.

The chain uses TRBV21-1 and TRBJ2-7; the D call TRBD1 from the table was never checked on the DNA. TRBV21-1 is a documented pseudogene. The length of the CDR3 is 13 residues. The CDR3 nucleotides are TGTGCCAGCAGCAAACACGGCCAGGACGAGCAGTACTTC. As protein: CASSKHGQDEQYF.

V gene TRBV12-3 or TRBV12-4 combines with J gene TRBJ1-2; 9 bases are a match to TRBD1. The V gene end was trimmed by 6 bases and the J gene end by 7 bases; junction bases not matched to a gene: 6. CDR3 length: 13 residues. CDR3 protein: CASSLQGAGGYTF. Written as DNA, the CDR3 is TGTGCCAGCAGCCTACAGGGGGCGGGTGGCTACACCTTC.

The J gene is TRBJ2-1, the V gene TRBV5-3; 12 bases fit TRBD2. TRBV5-3 carries the ORF label, with uncertain function. The CDR3 is 19 residues long. J was trimmed by 4 bases and V by 0 bases; bases with no gene match: 11. The CDR3 protein is CARSLAASGGALPYNEQFF. CDR3 DNA: TGTGCCAGAAGCTTGGCCGCTAGCGGGGGGGCCCTGCCTTACAATGAGCAGTTCTTC.

The table lists this clone with a few counts. The chain has TRBV7-9 and TRBJ2-7; D unresolved. Germline V lookup: CDR1 SEHNR, CDR2 FQNEAQ (reference sequence). The length of the CDR3 is 15 residues. V lost 2 bases, J lost 2 bases, and 13 bases lay in between. CDR3 DNA: TGTGCCAGCAGCTTATTTTCTGGCAAGACCTACGAGCAGTACTTC. This gives the protein CASSLFSGKTYEQYF.

This chain connects TRBV7-9 to TRBJ1-1; D possibly corresponds to TRBD1 (6 bases). V lost 1 base and J 5 bases, leaving 8 bases between the germline ends. CDR3 size: 13 residues. Per germline, CDR1 SEHNR and CDR2 FQNEAQ (reference sequence). This CDR3 reads CASSLGGPTEAFF. For the CDR3, the DNA is TGTGCCAGCAGCTTAGGGGGGCCTACTGAAGCTTTCTTT. Variable domain in full (rest from reference TRBV7-9 and TRBJ1-1): DTGVSQNPRHKITKRGQNVTFRCDPISEHNRLYWYRQTLGQGPEFLTYFQNEAQLEKSRLLSDRFSAERPKGSFSTLEIQRTEQGDSAMYLCASSLGGPTEAFFGQGTRLTVV.

This clone showed up just a few times. J is TRBJ2-3 and V is TRBV5-6; a possible D gene is TRBD1 (5 bases). V lost 3 bases and J lost 5, with 10 bases in between. The CDR3 is 13 residues long. CDR1 is SGHDT and CDR2 is YYEEEE in the germline V gene. CDR3 in DNA: TGTGCCAGCAGCTGGACATTTGGAGATACGCAGTATTTT. Protein product: CASSWTFGDTQYF. Combining the CDR3 with reference TRBV5-6 and TRBJ2-3 gives the whole variable domain DAGVTQSPTHLIKTRGQQVTLRCSPKSGHDTVSWYQQALGQGPQFIFQYYEEEERQRGNFPDRFSGHQFPNYSSELNVNALLLGDSALYLCASSWTFGDTQYFGPGTRLTVL.

The chain uses TRBV3-1 (or the pseudogene TRBV3-2) and TRBJ2-3; D gene uncertain. CDR3 length: 13 amino acids. V shed 0 bases and J shed 3 bases, with 4 bases lying between them. Looked up from germline, CDR1 is LGHDT and CDR2 is YNNKEL (reference sequence). CDR3 in amino acids: CASSQDYTDTQYF. In DNA form, the CDR3 reads TGTGCCAGCAGCCAAGATTATACAGATACGCAGTATTTT.

J is TRBJ2-3 and V is TRBV5-4, with TRBD2 matching over 10 bases. The CDR3 consists of 15 residues. Trimming took 0 bases from V and 7 from J; bases not matched to a gene: 5. The V gene's germline CDR1 is SGHNT and CDR2 YYREEE (reference sequence). The CDR3: CASSLASGGTYTQYF. CDR3 sequence (DNA): TGTGCCAGCAGCTTGGCTAGCGGGGGAACATATACGCAGTATTTT.

The chain is built from TRBV6-6 and TRBJ1-2, with D maybe TRBD1 (6 bases). Per the germline V gene, CDR1 is MNHNY and CDR2 is SVGAGI (reference sequence). V lost 5 bases, J lost 5 bases, and 12 bases lay in between. CDR3 size: 13 residues. CDR3 coding DNA: TGTGCCAGCAGTGACGCAGGGGTATATGGCTACACCTTC. It is translated as CASSDAGVYGYTF.

This clone was seen a single time. The V call is TRBV7-2, the J call TRBJ2-1; 7 nucleotides agree with TRBD1. Trimming took 3 bases from V and 7 from J; bases not matched to a gene: 12. CDR3 length: 16 amino acids. Germline CDR1 is SGHTA and CDR2 is FQGNSA. CDR3 sequence: CASSFRDRVIPNEQFF. For the CDR3, the DNA is TGTGCCAGCAGCTTCAGAGACAGGGTCATTCCGAATGAGCAGTTCTTC.

This chain links TRBV19 with TRBJ1-1; D possibly corresponds to TRBD1 (6 bases). The CDR3 covers 13 residues. Trimming cost V 2 bases and J 4 bases, with 8 bases left between them. Germline CDR1 reads LNHDA; CDR2 reads SQIVND (reference sequence). The CDR3 sequence is CASSIRGSTEAFF. Here the CDR3 DNA reads TGTGCCAGTAGTATAAGGGGGAGCACTGAAGCTTTCTTT.

The chain couples TRBV20-1 to TRBJ2-7; 7 positions match TRBD1. The germline V gene encodes CDR1 DFQATT and CDR2 SNEGSKA (reference sequence). The J segment lost 2 bases and the V segment lost 3 bases, leaving 10 bases of the junction unmatched. The CDR3 is 15 amino acids. The CDR3: CSASSVGQDPYEQYF. The CDR3 DNA is TGCAGTGCTAGTTCCGTCGGACAGGACCCCTACGAGCAGTACTTC.

The rearrangement joins TRBV5-4 to TRBJ2-7, with 8 bases fitting TRBD2. Germline CDR1 SGHNT, CDR2 YYREEE (reference sequence). The CDR3 spans 17 residues. Trimming at V came to 4 bases and at J to 2 bases, leaving 14 bases not matched to a gene. The CDR3 nucleotides read TGTGCCAGCAGCCCCACCCGGTTTGCGGGGGGAACCTACGAGCAGTACTTC. Amino acids: CASSPTRFAGGTYEQYF.

The V call is TRBV29-1, the J call TRBJ1-2; D ambiguous. CDR1 SQVTM and CDR2 ANQGSEA come from the germline V gene. The V end lost 6 bases, the J end lost 8 bases, and 16 bases lay between the germline ends. The CDR3 is 12 residues long. CDR3: CSVVREGMGYTF. The CDR3 DNA reads TGCAGCGTCGTCCGTGAGGGCATGGGCTACACCTTC.

In regard to this clone: Within the sample, other DNA sequences also encode this same CDR3. V gene TRBV6-5 combines with J gene TRBJ2-7; 7 bases line up with TRBD1. V dropped 6 bases and J dropped 3; count of bases not matched to a gene: 11. Looked up from germline, CDR1 is MNHEY and CDR2 is SVGAGI. The CDR3 spans 15 residues. The CDR3 DNA reads as TGTGCCAGCAGAACTACCGGGACAGTAGTCTACGAGCAGTACTTC. Its protein product is CASRTTGTVVYEQYF.

In its sample, this clone was seen once. The chain uses TRBV28 and TRBJ2-2, with D possibly being TRBD2 (5 bases). The CDR3 covers 14 residues. Germline CDR1 is MDHEN and CDR2 is SYDVKM. V lost 1 base, J lost 8 bases, and 11 bases lay in between. CDR3 loop: CASSLSGVGGELFF. In DNA, the CDR3 is TGTGCCAGCAGTTTATCCGGGGTTGGGGGGGAGCTGTTTTTT.

The chain combines TRBV5-1 with TRBJ2-1, with 7 bases identical to TRBD2. Germline V gene lookup returns CDR1 SGHRS and CDR2 YFSETQ. V dropped 5 bases and J dropped 8; count of bases not matched to a gene: 10. CDR3 length equals 14 residues. The CDR3 loop reads CASRLYSGGDEQFF. CDR3 in DNA: TGCGCCAGCAGGTTATACTCGGGGGGTGATGAGCAGTTCTTC.

The chain is built from TRBV24-1 and TRBJ1-5, with 10 positions matching TRBD1. Germline lookup yields CDR1 KGHDR and CDR2 SFDVKD. With 4 bases clipped from V and 5 bases from J, the junction kept 1 base outside the gene matches. The CDR3 consists of 14 residues. The CDR3: CATSETGGHQPQHF. DNA of the CDR3: TGTGCCACCAGTGAGACAGGGGGCCATCAGCCCCAGCATTTT.

The chain recombines TRBV7-3 with TRBJ2-5; TRBD2 is a possible D gene (6 bases). The germline V gene encodes CDR1 SGHTA and CDR2 FQGTGA. V lost 0 bases, J lost 5 bases, and 13 bases lay in between. The CDR3 length is 15 residues. The CDR3 loop reads CASSLTIGGLETQYF. DNA for the CDR3: TGTGCCAGCAGCTTAACGATTGGGGGGTTGGAGACCCAGTACTTC.

The chain carries TRBV6-5 and TRBJ1-6; possibly TRBD1 for D (5 bases). Germline values: CDR1 MNHEY, CDR2 SVGAGI. The germline V and J ends were trimmed by 5 bases and 7 bases, with 12 bases remaining between them. The CDR3 is 14 residues long. CDR3 DNA sequence: TGTGCCAGCAGTCTCAGACGGGGGAATTCACCCCTCCACTTT. Translating it yields CASSLRRGNSPLHF.